A single sample is the source of the 13 T cell receptor beta chains below, sequenced in a study of OX40 agonist ivuxolimab in advanced cancers. The table came from immunoSEQ multiplex PCR; TCRdb's copy has only in-frame clones and leaves some out. The sample carries about 77,000 clones, roughly 91% recorded once. Source: CD4+ or CD8+ T cells sorted from blood, taken in a trial of the OX40 agonist ivuxolimab. All receptors derive from an adult with an advanced solid tumor such as melanoma, head and neck, liver or kidney cancer.

The chain joins TRBV18 to TRBJ2-7, with 7 bases that match TRBD1. This CDR3 has 14 residues. The V and J ends lost 0 bases and 3 bases, in that order; junction bases with no gene match: 2. The germline V gene encodes CDR1 KGHSH and CDR2 LQKENI. In DNA, the CDR3 is TGTGCCAGCTCACCACCGGGACAGTACTACGAGCAGTACTTC. Its translation: CASSPPGQYYEQYF.

The chain is built from TRBV4-1 and TRBJ2-1; TRBD1 might be the D (7 bases). Germline CDR1 and CDR2: MGHRA and YSYEKL. The V and J ends lost 6 bases and 7 bases respectively, with 16 bases between them. The CDR3 has 14 residues. Written as DNA, the CDR3 is TGCGCCAGCAGGCGGACGGAGGGGGCGAATGAGCAGTTCTTC. Its protein product is CASRRTEGANEQFF.

The genes are TRBV2 and TRBJ1-1, with D maybe TRBD1 (6 bases). Germline CDR1 SNHLY, CDR2 FYNNEI. Trimming stripped 2 bases from V and 3 bases from J, with 16 bases between. CDR3 length: 16 residues. This chain's CDR3 is CASSELGGRVDTEAFF. In DNA form, the CDR3 reads TGTGCCAGCAGTGAATTAGGGGGTCGGGTCGACACTGAAGCTTTCTTT.

This sequence joins TRBV27 and TRBJ2-7; D not resolved. Germline V gene data show CDR1 as MNHEY and CDR2 as SMNVEV (reference sequence). The CDR3 is 13 amino acids. Trimming removed 6 bases from V and 5 bases from J, with 14 bases in between. For the CDR3, the DNA is TGTGCCAGCAGACCTACAGAGGTCCACGAGCAGTACTTC. Amino acids: CASRPTEVHEQYF.

This clone was counted a few times. The genes are TRBV7-9 and TRBJ2-7; 9 positions agree with TRBD1. Germline values: CDR1 SEHNR, CDR2 FQNEAQ (reference sequence). The junction had 13 bases not matched to a gene; V was cut back by 5 bases and J by 5 bases. CDR3 size: 16 residues. The chain's CDR3 is CASSPGYRDRDNEQYF. The CDR3 region has the DNA TGTGCCAGCAGCCCAGGATACCGGGACAGGGATAACGAGCAGTACTTC.

Regarding this clone: Different DNA sequences within this sample yield the same CDR3. V usage is TRBV7-2 and J usage is TRBJ2-7, with D perhaps matching TRBD1 or TRBD2 (5 bases each). Germline V gene sequence: CDR1 SGHTA, CDR2 FQGNSA. Trimming took 2 bases from V and 7 from J, leaving 24 bases between them. CDR3 length: 17 residues. This CDR3 is CASSLRGRGLALTEQYF. The DNA of the CDR3 is TGTGCCAGCAGCTTAAGGGGTCGAGGGCTAGCCCTTACTGAGCAGTACTTC.

The chain joins TRBV7-9 to TRBJ2-1, with 7 bases fitting TRBD1. Germline values: CDR1 SEHNR, CDR2 FQNEAQ (reference sequence). The CDR3 spans 14 residues. V was pared by 4 bases and J by 7 bases, with 7 bases of the junction left unmatched. The CDR3 here is CASSSPGGRNEQFF. The CDR3, as DNA: TGTGCCAGCAGCTCCCCAGGGGGTAGGAATGAGCAGTTCTTC.

The chain uses TRBV10-1 and TRBJ2-2; a possible D gene is TRBD1 (6 bases). Trimming cost V 8 bases and J 2 bases, with 12 bases left between them. Germline-derived CDR1 and CDR2 are WNHNN and SYGVQD (reference sequence). This CDR3 comprises 14 residues. The CDR3, as DNA: TGCGCCAGCTCGGGACAACTCAACACCGGGGAGCTGTTTTTT. Its protein is CASSGQLNTGELFF.

This clone occurred once. The gene calls are TRBV6-5 and TRBJ1-5, with 8 bases fitting TRBD1. CDR3 length: 15 residues. The germline gives CDR1 MNHEY, CDR2 SVGAGI. The V gene end was trimmed by 5 bases and the J gene end by 0 bases; junction bases not matched to a gene: 3. CDR3 region: CASSTTGDSNQPQHF. As DNA, the CDR3 is TGTGCCAGCAGTACGACAGGGGATAGCAATCAGCCCCAGCATTTT.

V gene TRBV7-3 combines with J gene TRBJ2-5, with a tentative D call TRBD1 (6 bases). Trimming stripped 5 bases from V and 2 bases from J, with 9 bases between. The germline V gene encodes CDR1 SGHTA and CDR2 FQGTGA. This CDR3 region has 13 residues. The chain's CDR3 is CASSPDRQETQYF. The CDR3 DNA sequence: TGTGCCAGCAGCCCCGACAGGCAAGAGACCCAGTACTTC. Full variable domain (remainder filled in from reference TRBV7-3 and TRBJ2-5): GAGVSQTPSNKVTEKGKYVELRCDPISGHTALYWYRQSLGQGPEFLIYFQGTGAADDSGLPNDRFFAVRPEGSVSTLKIQRTERGDSAVYLCASSPDRQETQYFGPGTRLLVL.

This sequence joins TRBV15 and TRBJ2-2; 8 bases align to TRBD2. Germline V lookup: CDR1 LNHNV, CDR2 YYDKDF (reference sequence). The length of the CDR3 is 18 residues. V shed 0 bases, J shed 7 bases, and the junction held 13 bases outside the gene matches. Written as DNA, the CDR3 is TGTGCCACCAGCAGAGATCATTGGAGCGGGAGTGGTGGCGGGGAGCTGTTTTTT. This encodes CATSRDHWSGSGGGELFF. The variable domain in full, with the rest retrieved from reference TRBV15 and TRBJ2-2, is DAMVIQNPRYQVTQFGKPVTLSCSQTLNHNVMYWYQQKSSQAPKLLFHYYDKDFNNEADTPDNFQSRRPNTSFCFLDIRSPGLGDTAMYLCATSRDHWSGSGGGELFFGEGSRLTVL.

The genes are TRBV5-1 and TRBJ2-5; D may be TRBD1 or TRBD2 (5 bases each). Germline loops: CDR1 SGHRS, CDR2 YFSETQ. The CDR3 is 13 amino acids. V lost 3 bases to trimming and J lost 2 bases, with 8 bases between them. CDR3 DNA sequence: TGCGCCAGCAGCTACGGGGCGCAAGAGACCCAGTACTTC. Its protein product is CASSYGAQETQYF.

This sequence joins TRBV7-2 and TRBJ1-1; D may be TRBD1 (5 bases). CDR1 and CDR2 (germline): SGHTA, FQGNSA. This CDR3 comprises 13 residues. With 2 bases removed from V and 11 bases from J, the gap between germline ends came to 15 bases. The CDR3 spells CASSLNVAGSAFF. The CDR3 coding sequence is TGTGCCAGCAGCTTAAATGTGGCAGGGAGTGCTTTCTTT.